These 2 T cell receptor beta chains were all obtained from the same sample, sequenced in a study of control samples from healthy donors and cancer patients. Sequencing was performed with immunoSEQ multiplex PCR; in TCRdb, only in-frame clones are kept and a portion is missing. This sample carries 75,000 to 80,000 clones, 75% to 90% of them seen once, and the ten largest clones take over 8%. Sample: PBMCs. The source of these receptors is a woman in her forties or fifties with colorectal cancer.

The chain links TRBV7-2 to TRBJ1-4; 8 bases agree with TRBD1. After removal of 5 bases from V and 5 bases from J, the junction contained 7 bases not matched to a gene. Germline CDR1 reads SGHTA; CDR2 reads FQGNSA. This CDR3 is built from 15 residues. CDR3 nucleotide sequence: TGTGCCAGCAGCCCTCGGACAGGGCAAAATGAAAAACTGTTTTTT. Amino acids: CASSPRTGQNEKLFF.

The chain joins TRBV28 to TRBJ1-5; D remains ambiguous. V lost 2 bases and J 2 bases, leaving 10 bases between the germline ends. The CDR3 is 15 amino acids. CDR1 MDHEN and CDR2 SYDVKM come from the germline V gene. The CDR3 region has the DNA TGTGCCAGCAGTTTACAAGACACGGGCAATCAGCCCCAGCATTTT. Protein: CASSLQDTGNQPQHF.